This T cell receptor (beta chain) comes out of a study of cytomegalovirus exposure and HLA in healthy donors. The CDR3 sequence is 15 residues long. Germline V CDR1 and CDR2: SEHNR, FQNEAQ (reference sequence). V lost 2 bases, J lost 4 bases, and 12 bases lay in between. In the PCR, 60 Vbeta and 13 Jbeta primers were used. The data were produced by immunoSEQ multiplex PCR, yet TCRdb's version contains in-frame clones alone and is incomplete. The listing records about 170,000 clones. Overall study results and limits: A link between a missense DCLRE1C variant and TCR beta V- and J-gene trimming emerged from a later analysis. Across all donors, roughly uniform sequencing depth was an assumption of the presence/absence analyses.

A word on this clone: No antigen is known for it.

The chain combines TRBV7-9 with TRBJ1-3; D gene ambiguous. This TCR was sampled from a woman younger than 35 in good health and CMV-seropositive. Sample: PBMCs. CDR3 nucleotide sequence: TGTGCCAGCAGCTTAATGCGGATCTGGGGAAACACCATATATTTT. Its protein product is CASSLMRIWGNTIYF.